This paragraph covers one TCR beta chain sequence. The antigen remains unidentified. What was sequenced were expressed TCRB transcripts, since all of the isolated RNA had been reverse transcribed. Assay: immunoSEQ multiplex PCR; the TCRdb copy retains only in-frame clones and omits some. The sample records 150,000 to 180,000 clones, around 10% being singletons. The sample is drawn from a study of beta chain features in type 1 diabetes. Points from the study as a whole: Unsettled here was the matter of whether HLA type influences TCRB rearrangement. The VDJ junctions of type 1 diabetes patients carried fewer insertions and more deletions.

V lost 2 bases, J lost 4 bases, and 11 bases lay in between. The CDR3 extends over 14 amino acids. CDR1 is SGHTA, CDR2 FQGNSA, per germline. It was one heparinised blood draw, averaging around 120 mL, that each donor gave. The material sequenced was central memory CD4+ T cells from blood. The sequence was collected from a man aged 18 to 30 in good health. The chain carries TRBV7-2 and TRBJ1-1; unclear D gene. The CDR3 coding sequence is TGTGCCAGCAGCTTACTTCGGTTGGGCACTGAAGCTTTCTTT. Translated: CASSLLRLGTEAFF.